The rows below give T cell receptor beta chains drawn from one sample of a study of blood T cell repertoires in COVID-19. Sequenced by immunoSEQ multiplex PCR; TCRdb stores in-frame clones only, minus some. The table has under 300,000 clones, around 90% seen once; the top ten hold under 2.5%. Sequencing used PBMCs or T cells enriched from blood (not recorded which). These receptors all come from a woman between 18 and 29 years old who had recovered from COVID-19. Both conserved end residues are part of each CDR3. The D gene is left open where the match is weak. Clone size is given for some rows only: seen once, a few or many times, or a class if the clone is expanded.

J | V | size | D | DNA | CDR3
TRBJ2-2 | TRBV21-1 | . | . | TGTGCCAGCAGCAATGGGACAGCAAACACCGGGGAGCTGTTTTTT | CASSNGTANTGELFF
TRBJ2-3 | TRBV9 | . | TRBD2 | TGTGCCAGCAGCGTTCGCGGGACTAGCGGGAGGCGGACAGATACGCAGTATTTT | CASSVRGTSGRRTDTQYF
TRBJ2-2 | TRBV7-2 | . | . | TGTGCCAGCAGCTTAGTTCGGGCGGGACGCGGGCACGGGGAGCTGTTTTTT | CASSLVRAGRGHGELFF
TRBJ2-7 | TRBV6-5 | . | TRBD2 | TGTGCCAGCAGACCCGGGACTATACTTTACGAGCAGTACTTC | CASRPGTILYEQYF
TRBJ1-3 | TRBV5-4 | once | TRBD1 | TGTGCCAGCAGCGGGACCAGGGGGGCCTCTGGAAACACCATATATTTT | CASSGTRGASGNTIYF
TRBJ2-2 | TRBV3-1/TRBV3-2 | . | TRBD2 | TGTGCCAGCAGCCACCATCTGGGACTAGCGGATTTAGGCGGGGAGCTGTTTTTT | CASSHHLGLADLGGELFF
TRBJ2-2 | TRBV11-2 | . | TRBD1 | TGTGCCAGCAGCTTTCGGACAGGGGGCGTCACCGGGGAGCTGTTTTTT | CASSFRTGGVTGELFF
TRBJ2-7 | TRBV6-6 | . | TRBD2 | TGTGCCAGCAGTTACGGGGCTAGCGGGAGCCTCTACGAGCAGTACTTC | CASSYGASGSLYEQYF
TRBJ2-1 | TRBV28 | . | TRBD2 | TGTGCCAGCAGTTTGGGACTAGCGGAGGTGTATGAGCAGTTCTTC | CASSLGLAEVYEQFF
TRBJ1-1 | TRBV10-3 | . | TRBD1 | TGTGCCATCAGTGAGGGTCGGGGTTGGGACAGCCTGAACACTGAAGCTTTCTTT | CAISEGRGWDSLNTEAFF
TRBJ1-1 | TRBV14 | . | . | TGTGCCAGCAGCCGTTGGGAGACCGGTGAAGCTTTCTTT | CASSRWETGEAFF
TRBJ2-2 | TRBV5-1 | . | TRBD1 | TGCGCCAGCAGCTTCCGACCACCCGGGACAGGGGCCACCGGGGAGCTGTTTTTT | CASSFRPPGTGATGELFF
TRBJ1-5 | TRBV2 | . | TRBD1 | TGTGCCAGCAGTGAATCAACAGGGGGCAATCAGCCCCAGCATTTT | CASSESTGGNQPQHF
TRBJ2-2 | TRBV7-3 | . | . | TGTGCCAGCAGCTCCCGCCCCGGGAACACCGGGGAGCTGTTTTTT | CASSSRPGNTGELFF
TRBJ1-5 | TRBV28 | once | . | TGTGCCAGCAGTCTAAACCAGCGGGATCAGCCCCAGCATTTT | CASSLNQRDQPQHF
TRBJ2-7 | TRBV24-1 | once | . | TGTGCCACCGGGAGTTGGGACAGAGAAGCAAGCATGTCCGCGGGAACGTACGAGCAGTACTTC | CATGSWDREASMSAGTYEQYF
TRBJ1-2 | TRBV29-1 | . | . | TGCAGCGTTGACACAAGATACTACCACACCTTC | CSVDTRYYHTF